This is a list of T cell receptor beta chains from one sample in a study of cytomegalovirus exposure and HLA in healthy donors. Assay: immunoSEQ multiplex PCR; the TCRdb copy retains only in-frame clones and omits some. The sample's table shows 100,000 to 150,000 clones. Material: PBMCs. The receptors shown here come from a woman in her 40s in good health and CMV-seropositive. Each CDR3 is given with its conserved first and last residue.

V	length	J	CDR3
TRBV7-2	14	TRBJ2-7	CASSLRSPGVGQYF
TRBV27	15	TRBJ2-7	CASSLAGLRDYEQYF
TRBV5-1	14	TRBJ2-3	CASSLKTSEDTQYF
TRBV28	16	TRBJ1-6	CASSPTGRGYNSPLHF
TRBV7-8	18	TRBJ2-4	CASSLQANSGRFKNIQYF
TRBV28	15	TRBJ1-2	CASSFPSQGGYGYTF
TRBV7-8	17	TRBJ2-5	CASSSWGGTGAPGEQYF
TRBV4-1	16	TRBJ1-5	CASSHRGQGANQPQHF
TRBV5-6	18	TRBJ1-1	CASLSLNGQGARGTEAFF
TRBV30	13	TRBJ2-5	CAWSGGSGETQYF
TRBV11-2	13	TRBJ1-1	CASTPYLNTEAFF
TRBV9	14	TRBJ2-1	CASSSTGMNNEQFF
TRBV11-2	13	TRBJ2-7	CASSFNLEYEQYF
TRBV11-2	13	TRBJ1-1	CASSFTRDREAFF
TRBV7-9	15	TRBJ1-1	CASSPGGGLLTEAFF
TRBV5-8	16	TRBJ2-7	CASSLIGTSGTPEQYF
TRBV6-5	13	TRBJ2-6	CATTRGAANVLTF
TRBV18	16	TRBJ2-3	CASSPVASGGTDTQYF
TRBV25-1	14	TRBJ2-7	CASSPGQGTYEQYF
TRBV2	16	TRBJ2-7	CASSEAQVAVGYEQYF
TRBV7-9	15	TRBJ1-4	CASSFPSATNEKLFF
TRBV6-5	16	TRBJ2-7	CASSYSGTSGANEQYF
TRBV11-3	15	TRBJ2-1	CASSTTGGRWSEQFF
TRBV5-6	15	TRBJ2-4	CASSFQTFAKNIQYF
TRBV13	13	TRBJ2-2	CASSLSGTGELFF
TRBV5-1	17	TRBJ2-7	CASTKTVTSGKAYEQYF
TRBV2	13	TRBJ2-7	CASREGITYEQYF
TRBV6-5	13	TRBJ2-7	CASRRQTSYEQYF
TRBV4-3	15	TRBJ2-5	CASSQNWGPQETQYF